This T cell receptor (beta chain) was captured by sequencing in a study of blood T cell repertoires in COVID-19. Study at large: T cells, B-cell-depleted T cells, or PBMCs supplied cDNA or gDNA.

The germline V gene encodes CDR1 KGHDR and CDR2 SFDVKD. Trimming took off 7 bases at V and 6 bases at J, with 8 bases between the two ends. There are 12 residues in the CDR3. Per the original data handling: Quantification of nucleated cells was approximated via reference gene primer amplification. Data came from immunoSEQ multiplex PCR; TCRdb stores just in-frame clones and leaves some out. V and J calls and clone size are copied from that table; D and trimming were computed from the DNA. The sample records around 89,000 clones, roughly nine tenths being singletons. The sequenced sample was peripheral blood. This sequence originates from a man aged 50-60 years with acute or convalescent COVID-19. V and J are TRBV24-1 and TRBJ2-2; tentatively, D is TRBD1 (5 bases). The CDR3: CATRGVSGELFF. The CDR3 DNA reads TGTGCCACCAGAGGGGTCTCCGGGGAGCTGTTTTTT.